Following are 21 T cell receptor beta chains from one sample sequenced in a study of cytomegalovirus exposure and HLA in healthy donors. Primers for the PCR totalled 60 Vbeta and 13 Jbeta. Measured with immunoSEQ multiplex PCR; TCRdb has only the in-frame clones, and not every one. The profile shows tens of thousands of clones, 81% of them singletons. Sequencing was done on a sample of PBMCs. The receptors here all came from a woman aged 25 to 39 in good health and CMV-seronegative.

This chain joins TRBV9 and TRBJ1-4; D gene ambiguous. CDR1 SGDLS and CDR2 YYNGEE come from the germline V gene. The length of the CDR3 is 15 residues. Between the trimmed V and J ends, which lost 3 bases and 7 bases, there was a span of 16 bases. The CDR3 protein is CASSENGMGSEKLFF. DNA of the CDR3: TGTGCCAGCAGCGAAAACGGGATGGGCTCTGAAAAACTGTTTTTT.

This clone was seen a single time. The chain has TRBV28 and TRBJ1-2; tentative D call: TRBD1 (6 bases). The CDR3 consists of 16 residues. Trimming removed 4 bases at V and 7 bases at J, with 22 bases between. Germline V gene sequence: CDR1 MDHEN, CDR2 SYDVKM. CDR3 protein: CASSSLPGGSKAGYTF. In nucleotides, the CDR3 is TGTGCCAGCAGTTCCCTACCGGGGGGCTCTAAAGCTGGCTACACCTTC.

The rearrangement joins TRBV28 to TRBJ1-2, with 7 bases identical to TRBD1. Looked up from germline, CDR1 is MDHEN and CDR2 is SYDVKM. The CDR3 contains 18 residues. The V and J ends lost 2 bases and 5 bases, in that order; junction bases with no gene match: 17. The CDR3 sequence: CASSLGTAFRTQVYGYTF. CDR3 sequence (DNA): TGTGCCAGCAGTTTAGGGACAGCCTTCCGCACCCAAGTGTATGGCTACACCTTC.

The V call is TRBV10-2, the J call TRBJ2-1; TRBD1 is a possible D gene (5 bases). Germline V lookup: CDR1 WSHSY, CDR2 SAAADI. V was cut by 5 bases and J by 5 bases, with 16 bases left in between. This CDR3 has 15 residues. The CDR3 DNA sequence: TGCGCCAGCAGTATCATGGACAAGCAAGACAATGAGCAGTTCTTC. Its translation: CASSIMDKQDNEQFF.

The sample holds one count of this clone. This chain uses TRBV10-3 with TRBJ2-7, with a weak D call TRBD2 (5 bases). V lost 3 bases and J lost 6, with 15 bases in between. The V gene's germline CDR1 is ENHRY and CDR2 SYGVKD. The CDR3 totals 14 residues. The chain's CDR3 is CAISDKGRGLEQYF. For the CDR3, the DNA is TGTGCCATCAGTGACAAGGGTCGGGGTCTCGAGCAGTACTTC.

The CDR3 spells CASSLFPGTEAFF. CDR3 nucleotides: TGTGCCAGCAGCTTGTTCCCAGGAACTGAAGCTTTCTTT. The chain recombines TRBV5-4 with TRBJ1-1; no reliable D call. The CDR3 runs to 13 residues. Looked up from germline, CDR1 is SGHNT and CDR2 is YYREEE (reference sequence). The V and J ends lost 1 base and 5 bases respectively, with 9 bases between them.

The gene calls are TRBV11-3 and TRBJ2-5; perhaps TRBD2 as D (5 bases). The J call could be wrong; TRBJ2-7 is a better fit for the DNA end. The CDR3 sequence is 14 residues long. Germline CDR1 SGHNT, CDR2 YENEEA. CDR3 nucleotide sequence: TGTGCCAGCAGCTTAGCAAGCGGAGGCTACGAGCAGTACTTC. This translates into CASSLASGGYEQYF.

In nucleotides, the CDR3 is TGTGCCAGCAGCCCCCAACCGGGACTAGCGGGCACCGGGGAGCTGTTTTTT. Protein: CASSPQPGLAGTGELFF. The V gene is TRBV5-6, the J gene TRBJ2-2; 12 nucleotides align to TRBD2. CDR3 size: 17 residues. Germline V gives CDR1 SGHDT, CDR2 YYEEEE. V was clipped by 4 bases and J by 4 bases; unmatched bases: 8.

The chain carries TRBV5-1 and TRBJ2-3; TRBD1 is a possible D gene (6 bases). The CDR3 is 16 amino acids. The germline V and J ends were trimmed by 0 bases and 2 bases, with 13 bases remaining between them. Per germline, CDR1 SGHRS and CDR2 YFSETQ. DNA for the CDR3: TGCGCCAGCAGCTTGGAGCAGCCAGGGGACACAGATACGCAGTATTTT. Translating gives CASSLEQPGDTDTQYF.

As regards this clone: One junction end disagrees with the germline gene, perhaps due to a read error. The genes are TRBV7-7 and TRBJ2-1, with 8 bases aligning to TRBD1. Germline values: CDR1 SSHAT, CDR2 FNYEAQ (reference sequence). The CDR3 totals 15 residues. CDR3 nucleotide sequence: TGTGCTAGCAGCTCCGGGACAGGAAGTAACAATGAGCAGTTCTTC. It translates to CASSSGTGSNNEQFF.

The chain links TRBV10-2 to TRBJ1-1; D call uncertain. This CDR3 spans 14 amino acids. V lost 4 bases and J 7 bases, leaving 16 bases between the germline ends. Germline V gene sequence: CDR1 WSHSY, CDR2 SAAADI. CDR3 DNA sequence: TGCGCCAGCAGTGCGCGAAAGGAGAATGATGAAGCTTTCTTT. It specifies CASSARKENDEAFF.

CDR3 DNA sequence: TGTGCCAGCGGGGTGCAGGGGGCGTCTGGAAACACCATATATTTT. Translation: CASGVQGASGNTIYF. The J gene is TRBJ1-3, the V gene TRBV7-8, with 8 bases aligning to TRBD1. Germline lookup yields CDR1 SGHVS and CDR2 FQNEAQ. The CDR3 has 15 residues. The J segment lost 1 base and the V segment lost 8 bases, leaving 7 bases of the junction unmatched. Drawing the rest from reference TRBV7-8 and TRBJ1-3, the complete variable domain is GAGVSQSPRYKVAKRGQDVALRCDPISGHVSLFWYQQALGQGPEFLTYFQNEAQLDKSGLPSDRFFAERPEGSVSTLKIQRTQQEDSAVYLCASGVQGASGNTIYFGEGSWLTVV.

This rearrangement joins TRBV10-3 to TRBJ2-1; 10 bases match TRBD2. J was trimmed by 7 bases and V by 6 bases; bases with no gene match: 9. CDR1 ENHRY and CDR2 SYGVKD come from the germline V gene. The CDR3 is made up of 15 amino acids. The CDR3 reads CAISKSGRAGNEQFF. As DNA, the CDR3 is TGTGCCATCAGCAAAAGCGGGAGGGCCGGGAATGAGCAGTTCTTC.

The V gene is TRBV5-4, the J gene TRBJ2-7; D gene unclear. This CDR3 region has 12 residues. The germline gives CDR1 SGHNT, CDR2 YYREEE (reference sequence). The V end lost 4 bases, the J end lost 4 bases, and 9 bases lay between the germline ends. DNA of the CDR3: TGTGCCAGCAGCCATGGGCAATACGAGCAGTACTTC. This gives the protein CASSHGQYEQYF.

The chain is built from TRBV19 and TRBJ1-1, with 9 bases that match TRBD1. CDR1 is LNHDA, CDR2 SQIVND, per germline (reference sequence). V gave up 4 bases and J gave up 5 bases; unmatched junction bases: 5. CDR3 length: 14 amino acids. The CDR3 DNA reads as TGTGCCAGTAGTAGCCGGGACAGGGTAACTGAAGCTTTCTTT. This sequence encodes CASSSRDRVTEAFF.

The chain carries TRBV19 and TRBJ2-1; D possibly corresponds to TRBD1 (5 bases). Deletions cut 5 bases from V and 8 bases from J, with 13 bases between. This CDR3 is built from 13 residues. The germline gives CDR1 LNHDA, CDR2 SQIVND (reference sequence). The CDR3 is CASSRSGRDEQFF. CDR3 DNA: TGTGCCAGTAGTCGCTCCGGCAGGGATGAGCAGTTCTTC.

This chain connects TRBV2 to TRBJ2-2; D is uncertain. V was cut by 3 bases and J by 6 bases, with 8 bases left in between. This CDR3 contains 13 residues. CDR1 is SNHLY and CDR2 is FYNNEI in the germline V gene. This CDR3 reads CASSEFRPGELFF. The CDR3 nucleotides read TGTGCCAGCAGTGAGTTCAGGCCCGGGGAGCTGTTTTTT.

The genes are TRBV9 and TRBJ1-1, with D possibly TRBD1 on 5 matching bases. This CDR3 contains 16 residues. The germline V gene has CDR1 SGDLS and CDR2 YYNGEE. The V and J ends lost 4 bases and 9 bases respectively, with 25 bases between them. The CDR3 is CASSPPGEFSGGKAFF. In DNA form, the CDR3 reads TGTGCCAGCAGCCCCCCCGGGGAATTCAGCGGGGGTAAAGCTTTCTTT.

V is TRBV7-2 and J is TRBJ2-7; TRBD2 matches 13 bases. Germline CDR1 and CDR2: SGHTA and FQGNSA. This CDR3 contains 18 residues. V lost 1 base to trimming and J lost 2 bases; unmatched junction nucleotides: 8. The CDR3 coding sequence is TGTGCCAGCAGCTTAGGAGGGTTTGGGACTAGCGGGGCCTACGAGCAGTACTTC. Protein: CASSLGGFGTSGAYEQYF.

This chain connects TRBV4-1 to TRBJ2-1, with 10 bases that match TRBD2. This CDR3 region has 18 residues. Germline loops: CDR1 MGHRA, CDR2 YSYEKL. The V gene end was trimmed by 0 bases and the J gene end by 8 bases; junction bases not matched to a gene: 13. As DNA, the CDR3 is TGCGCCAGCAGCCAAGATCGGAGGCTAGCGGGAGCCGGAGATGAGCAGTTCTTC. Translation gives CASSQDRRLAGAGDEQFF.

The chain has TRBV7-2 and TRBJ2-5; 10 bases match TRBD2. V lost 5 bases, J lost 4 bases, and 4 bases stayed unmatched. CDR3 size: 14 residues. CDR1 and CDR2 (germline): SGHTA, FQGNSA. CDR3 DNA sequence: TGTGCCAGCAGCAAAGGACTAGCGGCAGAGACCCAGTACTTC. Encoded protein: CASSKGLAAETQYF.